These 30 T cell receptor beta chains originate from one sample sequenced in a study of cytomegalovirus exposure and HLA in healthy donors. 60 Vbeta and 13 Jbeta primers were used in PCR. Measured with immunoSEQ multiplex PCR; TCRdb has only the in-frame clones, and not every one. This sample has 120,000 to 150,000 clones, with over 75% found just once. The source material was PBMCs. The origin of the receptors is a male donor in good health and CMV-seronegative.

The chain employs TRBV7-9 and TRBJ2-7; TRBD2 matches at 8 bases. Germline CDR1 reads SEHNR; CDR2 reads FQNEAQ (reference sequence). V shed 5 bases, J shed 2 bases, and the junction held 5 bases outside the gene matches. The CDR3 covers 14 residues. DNA of the CDR3: TGTGCCAGCAGCGTTAGCGGGGCTACCTACGAGCAGTACTTC. Residues: CASSVSGATYEQYF.

This clone was seen a handful of times. This rearrangement joins TRBV15 to TRBJ1-5; no reliable D call. Per the germline V gene, CDR1 is LNHNV and CDR2 is YYDKDF (reference sequence). With 1 base removed from V and 2 bases from J, the gap between germline ends came to 9 bases. The CDR3 covers 15 residues. Written as DNA, the CDR3 is TGTGCCACCAGCAGAGCAATTGAGGGCAATCAGCCCCAGCATTTT. Translating it yields CATSRAIEGNQPQHF.

The chain combines TRBV19 with TRBJ2-1; TRBD2 aligns across 9 bases. After removal of 4 bases from V and 7 bases from J, the junction contained 8 bases not matched to a gene. The CDR3 extends over 15 amino acids. Germline V lookup: CDR1 LNHDA, CDR2 SQIVND (reference sequence). The CDR3 DNA follows: TGTGCCAGTAGTAGCGGGAGGGCCGATTTGAATGAGCAGTTCTTC. Translated: CASSSGRADLNEQFF.

V usage is TRBV11-2 and J usage is TRBJ1-1; a possible D gene is TRBD1 (5 bases). Trimming took 4 bases from V and 4 from J, leaving 7 bases between them. The germline V gene has CDR1 SGHAT and CDR2 FQNNGV. CDR3 length: 12 residues. The CDR3 coding sequence is TGTGCCAGCAGCTCCCAGGGCACTGAAGCTTTCTTT. Translated, it gives CASSSQGTEAFF. The whole variable domain, filled in from reference TRBV11-2 and TRBJ1-1, reads EAGVAQSPRYKIIEKRQSVAFWCNPISGHATLYWYQQILGQGPKLLIQFQNNGVVDDSQLPKDRFSAERLKGVDSTLKIQPAKLEDSAVYLCASSSQGTEAFFGQGTRLTVV.

This clone has a handful of counts. The CDR3 DNA is TGTGCTAGTGGTATCCTGAACACCGGGGAGCTGTTTTTT. Its translation: CASGILNTGELFF. This sequence joins TRBV12-5 and TRBJ2-2; D is undetermined. Germline CDR1 reads LGHNT; CDR2 reads FRNRAP. V was pared by 5 bases and J by 1 base, with 5 bases between. The CDR3 runs 13 residues.

The V gene is TRBV11-3, the J gene TRBJ1-2; 8 nucleotides align to TRBD1. The germline gives CDR1 SGHNT, CDR2 YENEEA. V was clipped by 1 base and J by 6 bases; unmatched bases: 1. The CDR3 extends over 13 amino acids. CDR3 nucleotide sequence: TGTGCCAGCAGCTTAGGACAGGGGAATGGCTACACCTTC. It yields the protein CASSLGQGNGYTF.

J is TRBJ2-3 and V is TRBV2; 7 bases match TRBD2. This CDR3 has 12 amino acids. With 8 bases clipped from V and 6 bases from J, the junction kept 5 bases outside the gene matches. Germline values: CDR1 SNHLY, CDR2 FYNNEI. CDR3 coding DNA: TGTGCCAGCCGGCGGGAGTCCGATACGCAGTATTTT. Its translation: CASRRESDTQYF.

The V call is TRBV10-3, the J call TRBJ2-5, with a weak D call TRBD2 (5 bases). The DNA end lines up better with TRBJ2-7; the J call may be wrong. CDR3 length equals 15 residues. Germline loops: CDR1 ENHRY, CDR2 SYGVKD. CDR3 residues: CAISESSGSSYEQYF. The CDR3 DNA follows: TGTGCCATCAGTGAGTCCAGCGGATCATCCTACGAGCAGTACTTC.

The chain combines TRBV29-1 with TRBJ2-7; TRBD2 agrees at 10 bases. Germline trimming cut 4 bases from V and 2 bases from J; bases unmatched to any gene: 11. The CDR3 extends over 16 amino acids. Germline V gene data show CDR1 as SQVTM and CDR2 as ANQGSEA. The CDR3 DNA is TGCAGCGTTGTAGGAAGCGCTAGCGGGAGCACCTACGAGCAGTACTTC. This codes for CSVVGSASGSTYEQYF.

This rearrangement joins TRBV5-6 to TRBJ2-7; TRBD1 matches 9 bases. V gave up 0 bases and J gave up 3 bases; unmatched junction bases: 1. The CDR3 loop spans 14 amino acids. Germline-derived CDR1 and CDR2 are SGHDT and YYEEEE. DNA of the CDR3: TGTGCCAGCAGCTTGGGACAGGGGGTCTACGAGCAGTACTTC. Amino acid sequence: CASSLGQGVYEQYF.

This clone was observed a handful of times. The chain has TRBV2 and TRBJ2-3; D perhaps matches TRBD1 (6 bases). The CDR3 contains 12 residues. Per germline, CDR1 SNHLY and CDR2 FYNNEI. V lost 5 bases and J lost 9, with 12 bases in between. The CDR3 coding sequence is TGTGCCAGCAGTCTACAGGGCCGGACGCAGTATTTT. Amino acid sequence: CASSLQGRTQYF.

This clone occurred once. The junction departs from the called germline gene at one end, perhaps through a read error. The V gene is TRBV9, the J gene TRBJ2-1, with D possibly called TRBD1 or TRBD2 (5 bases each). Germline loops: CDR1 SGDLS, CDR2 YYNGEE. CDR3 size: 15 residues. The CDR3 here is CASSVGEPSYNEQFF. The CDR3 bases are TGTGCCAGCAGTGTAGGGGAGCCGTCCTACAATGAGCAGTTCTTC.

V and J are TRBV4-3 and TRBJ2-7; 12 bases line up with TRBD2. The V gene end was trimmed by 1 base and the J gene end by 5 bases; junction bases not matched to a gene: 15. The V gene's germline CDR1 is LGHNA and CDR2 YSLEER. The CDR3 has 19 amino acids. The CDR3, as DNA: TGCGCCAGCAGCCAAGGGGGGGGGACTAGCGGGCATAGGCGGGACGAGCAGTACTTC. Translated: CASSQGGGTSGHRRDEQYF.

This chain connects TRBV4-1 to TRBJ2-7; tentatively, D is TRBD2 (6 bases). Germline V gene sequence: CDR1 MGHRA, CDR2 YSYEKL. V was clipped by 2 bases and J by 4 bases, with 9 bases between them. This CDR3 spans 13 amino acids. The CDR3 nucleotides read TGCGCCAGCAGCCAATGGGACTCTTACGAGCAGTACTTC. Amino acid sequence: CASSQWDSYEQYF.

CDR3 loop: CASTTGQNTDTQYF. The CDR3 nucleotides read TGCGCCAGCACGACGGGACAGAACACAGATACGCAGTATTTT. The chain couples TRBV5-1 to TRBJ2-3; 7 nucleotides agree with TRBD1. The germline CDR1 and CDR2 sequences are SGHRS and YFSETQ. V was clipped by 6 bases and J by 2 bases; unmatched bases: 6. The CDR3 length is 14 residues.

The chain couples TRBV7-8 to TRBJ2-7, with D uncertain. V was trimmed by 4 bases and J by 2 bases, leaving 6 bases between them. Looked up from germline, CDR1 is SGHVS and CDR2 is FQNEAQ. CDR3 size: 12 residues. CDR3 DNA: TGTGCCAGCAGCTACCGGGCCTACGAGCAGTACTTC. Translated: CASSYRAYEQYF. Supplemented by reference TRBV7-8 and TRBJ2-7, the full variable domain reads GAGVSQSPRYKVAKRGQDVALRCDPISGHVSLFWYQQALGQGPEFLTYFQNEAQLDKSGLPSDRFFAERPEGSVSTLKIQRTQQEDSAVYLCASSYRAYEQYFGPGTRLTVT.

V usage is TRBV7-6 and J usage is TRBJ1-6; D remains ambiguous. The V end lost 5 bases, the J end lost 7 bases, and 12 bases lay between the germline ends. From germline, CDR1 is SGHVS and CDR2 FNYEAQ. The CDR3 runs to 14 residues. The CDR3 DNA reads as TGTGCCAGCAGCCTGGACTTCGGGAATTCACCCCTCCACTTT. This sequence encodes CASSLDFGNSPLHF.

This chain uses TRBV5-5 with TRBJ2-7; possible D gene TRBD1, 5 bases. Germline assignment: CDR1 SGHKS and CDR2 YYEKEE (reference sequence). V gave up 1 base and J gave up 6 bases, with 11 bases separating them. The CDR3 runs to 13 residues. The CDR3 region is CASSLSGFGEQYF. CDR3 DNA sequence: TGTGCCAGCAGCTTGTCAGGGTTTGGCGAGCAGTACTTC.

This chain joins TRBV7-7 and TRBJ2-5; tentatively, D is TRBD1 (5 bases). Germline assignment: CDR1 SSHAT and CDR2 FNYEAQ (reference sequence). This CDR3 is built from 14 residues. V lost 2 bases and J 5 bases, leaving 12 bases between the germline ends. The CDR3 region is CASSLHLGHETQYF. In nucleotides, the CDR3 is TGTGCCAGCAGCTTACATCTGGGGCATGAGACCCAGTACTTC.

The rearrangement links TRBV29-1 to TRBJ2-5, with 9 bases aligning to TRBD2. J gave up 2 bases and V 6 bases, and 16 bases lay outside the gene matches. The germline V gene has CDR1 SQVTM and CDR2 ANQGSEA. This CDR3 has 17 residues. As DNA, the CDR3 is TGCAGCGTCTCCCTAGGGTGGGGCCTAGCGGGACAAGAGACCCAGTACTTC. It encodes CSVSLGWGLAGQETQYF.

The CDR3 DNA sequence: TGTGCCAGCAGTTTTCGACAGAGCTCCTACGAGCAGTACTTC. Translating it yields CASSFRQSSYEQYF. The chain has TRBV27 and TRBJ2-7; TRBD1 is a possible D gene (5 bases). The germline CDR1 and CDR2 sequences are MNHEY and SMNVEV (reference sequence). The CDR3 consists of 14 residues. V dropped 3 bases and J dropped 0 bases, with 9 bases sitting between them.

J is TRBJ2-3 and V is TRBV11-1, with TRBD1 as a possible D gene (5 bases). This CDR3 spans 13 amino acids. Trimming pared 2 bases from V and 6 bases from J, leaving 9 bases between. Germline V gives CDR1 SGHAT, CDR2 FQDESV (reference sequence). The CDR3: CASSLPGFDTQYF. CDR3 nucleotides: TGTGCCAGCAGCTTACCAGGGTTCGATACGCAGTATTTT.

The chain employs TRBV10-2 and TRBJ2-3; a weak D match, TRBD2 (6 bases). Germline assignment: CDR1 WSHSY and CDR2 SAAADI. The CDR3 totals 15 residues. V lost 4 bases to trimming and J lost 6 bases, with 17 bases between them. DNA of the CDR3: TGCGCCAGCAGTGCGGACGGGAGCTACGTGGATACGCAGTATTTT. It specifies CASSADGSYVDTQYF.

The chain joins TRBV11-2 to TRBJ2-3; D unresolved. Germline V gene data show CDR1 as SGHAT and CDR2 as FQNNGV. V lost 0 bases and J lost 9, with 10 bases in between. The CDR3 runs to 13 residues. Written as DNA, the CDR3 is TGTGCCAGCAGCTTAGATCCTTCGTCGACGCAGTATTTT. Translated: CASSLDPSSTQYF.

The V call is TRBV4-2, the J call TRBJ2-1; 7 nucleotides line up with TRBD2. The germline V gene encodes CDR1 LGHNA and CDR2 YNFKEQ. V was pared by 0 bases and J by 6 bases, with 8 bases of the junction left unmatched. The length of the CDR3 is 16 residues. CDR3 amino acids: CASSQERTSRPNEQFF. The CDR3 bases are TGTGCCAGCAGCCAAGAGAGGACTAGTCGGCCCAATGAGCAGTTCTTC.

Only a few counts were recorded for this clone. The chain links TRBV11-3 to TRBJ2-2; D is unresolved. V was cut by 6 bases and J by 1 base, with 3 bases left in between. CDR3 length: 12 residues. Germline assignment: CDR1 SGHNT and CDR2 YENEEA. CDR3 loop: CASSQNTGELFF. CDR3 DNA: TGTGCCAGCAGTCAGAACACCGGGGAGCTGTTTTTT.

This chain joins TRBV7-6 and TRBJ2-7, with 7 bases aligning to TRBD1. Germline CDR1 is SGHVS and CDR2 is FNYEAQ. J gave up 3 bases and V 5 bases, and 4 bases lay outside the gene matches. The CDR3 length is 13 residues. CDR3 DNA: TGTGCCAGCAGCACCCGACAGGGCTACGAGCAGTACTTC. Translated: CASSTRQGYEQYF.

The chain uses TRBV27 and TRBJ2-1, with D maybe TRBD1 (6 bases). This CDR3 has 17 residues. V gave up 6 bases and J gave up 0 bases, with 18 bases separating them. The V gene's germline CDR1 is MNHEY and CDR2 SMNVEV (reference sequence). CDR3 protein: CASRNPRDTSSYNEQFF. The CDR3 bases are TGTGCCAGCAGGAACCCTCGGGACACTAGCTCCTACAATGAGCAGTTCTTC.

The V gene is TRBV4-3, the J gene TRBJ2-7; 10 nucleotides line up with TRBD1. The germline V gene has CDR1 LGHNA and CDR2 YSLEER. J was trimmed by 5 bases and V by 1 base; bases with no gene match: 8. This CDR3 contains 16 residues. The CDR3 DNA sequence: TGCGCCAGCAGCCAAGGTGAAGGGACAGGGGCTAACGAGCAGTACTTC. Translation gives CASSQGEGTGANEQYF.

The chain uses TRBV28 and TRBJ1-5, with no clear D. The CDR3 consists of 16 residues. The ends were cut back, 6 bases at V and 0 bases at J, with 15 bases in the middle. CDR1 is MDHEN and CDR2 is SYDVKM in the germline V gene. This CDR3 reads CASSPPIAFSNQPQHF. In DNA, the CDR3 is TGTGCCAGCAGCCCCCCCATAGCGTTTAGCAATCAGCCCCAGCATTTT.